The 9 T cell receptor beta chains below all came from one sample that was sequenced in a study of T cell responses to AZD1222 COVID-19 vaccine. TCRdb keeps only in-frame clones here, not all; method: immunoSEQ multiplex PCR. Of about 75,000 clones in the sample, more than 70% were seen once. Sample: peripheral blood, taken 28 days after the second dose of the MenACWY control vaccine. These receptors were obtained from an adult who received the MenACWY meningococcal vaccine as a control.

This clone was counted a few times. The CDR3 loop is CASSEGGATDTQYF. In nucleotides, the CDR3 is TGTGCCAGCAGTGAAGGGGGGGCCACAGATACGCAGTATTTT. J is TRBJ2-3 and V is TRBV6-4; possible D gene TRBD2, 7 bases. The CDR3 runs 14 residues. V gave up 3 bases and J gave up 2 bases, with 9 bases separating them. CDR1 MRHNA and CDR2 SNTAGT come from the germline V gene.

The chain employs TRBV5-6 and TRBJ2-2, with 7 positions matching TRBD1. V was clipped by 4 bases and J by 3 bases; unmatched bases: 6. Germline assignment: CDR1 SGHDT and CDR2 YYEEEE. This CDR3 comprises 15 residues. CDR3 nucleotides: TGTGCCAGCAGCCCGGACAGGCTGGACACCGGGGAGCTGTTTTTT. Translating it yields CASSPDRLDTGELFF.

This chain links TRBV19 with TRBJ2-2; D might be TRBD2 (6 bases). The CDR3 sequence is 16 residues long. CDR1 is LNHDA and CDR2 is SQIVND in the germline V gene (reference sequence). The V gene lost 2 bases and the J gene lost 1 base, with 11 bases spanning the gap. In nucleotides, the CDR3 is TGTGCCAGTAGTATACGTGCGCGGGGGAACACCGGGGAGCTGTTTTTT. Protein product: CASSIRARGNTGELFF.

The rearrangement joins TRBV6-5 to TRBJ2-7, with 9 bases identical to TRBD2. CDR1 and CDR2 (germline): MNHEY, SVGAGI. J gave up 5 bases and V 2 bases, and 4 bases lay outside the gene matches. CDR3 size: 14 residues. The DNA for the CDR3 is TGTGCCAGCAGTTACGCGGGGGGGCCCCACGAGCAGTACTTC. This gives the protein CASSYAGGPHEQYF.

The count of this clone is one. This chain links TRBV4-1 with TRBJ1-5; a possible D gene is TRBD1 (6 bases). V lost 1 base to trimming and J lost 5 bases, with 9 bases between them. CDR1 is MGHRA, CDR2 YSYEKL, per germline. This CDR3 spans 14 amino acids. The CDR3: CASSQGRGDQPQHF. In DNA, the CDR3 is TGCGCCAGCAGCCAAGGGAGGGGGGATCAGCCCCAGCATTTT.

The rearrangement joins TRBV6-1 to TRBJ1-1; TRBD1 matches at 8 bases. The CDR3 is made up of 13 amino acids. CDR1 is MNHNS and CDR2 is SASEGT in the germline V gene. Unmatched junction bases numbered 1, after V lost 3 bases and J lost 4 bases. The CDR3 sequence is CASSDRGLTEAFF. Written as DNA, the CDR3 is TGTGCCAGCAGTGACAGGGGGCTCACTGAAGCTTTCTTT.

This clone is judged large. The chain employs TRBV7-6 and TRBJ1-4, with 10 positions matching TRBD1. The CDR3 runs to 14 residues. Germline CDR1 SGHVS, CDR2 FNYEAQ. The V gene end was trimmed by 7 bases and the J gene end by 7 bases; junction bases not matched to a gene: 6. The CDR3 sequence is CASKATGGGEKLFF. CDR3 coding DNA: TGTGCCAGCAAGGCGACAGGGGGCGGTGAAAAACTGTTTTTT. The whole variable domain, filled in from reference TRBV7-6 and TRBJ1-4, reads GAGVSQSPRYKVTKRGQDVALRCDPISGHVSLYWYRQALGQGPEFLTYFNYEAQQDKSGLPNDRFSAERPEGSISTLTIQRTEQRDSAMYRCASKATGGGEKLFFGSGTQLSVL.

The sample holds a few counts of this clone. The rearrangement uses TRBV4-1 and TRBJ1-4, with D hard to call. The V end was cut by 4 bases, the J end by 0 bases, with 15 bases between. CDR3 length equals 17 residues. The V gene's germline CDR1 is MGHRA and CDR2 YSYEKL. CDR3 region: CASSLTFGRSTNEKLFF. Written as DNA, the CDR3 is TGCGCCAGCAGCCTCACCTTTGGGCGTTCAACTAATGAAAAACTGTTTTTT.

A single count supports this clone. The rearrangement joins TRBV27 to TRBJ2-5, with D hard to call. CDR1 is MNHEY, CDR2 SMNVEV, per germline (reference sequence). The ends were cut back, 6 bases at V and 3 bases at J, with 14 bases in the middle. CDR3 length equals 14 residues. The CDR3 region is CASREDPVEETQYF. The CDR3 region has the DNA TGTGCCAGCAGGGAAGATCCCGTGGAAGAGACCCAGTACTTC.